Below are 7 T cell receptor beta chains sequenced from a single sample in a study of T cells after yellow fever vaccination. One entry per CDR3 protein, called by TCRdb with MiXCR from the 5' RACE reads. The sample has 300,000 to 350,000 distinct CDR3 sequences, almost 4% seen once. The sample consisted of PBMCs, taken 5 days after the yellow fever booster vaccination. The receptor source for this set is a man aged 18 to 29 who received the YFV17D yellow fever vaccine.

The chain joins TRBV4-1 to TRBJ1-2, with D uncertain. CDR1 and CDR2 from the germline V gene are MGHRA and YSYEKL. Trimming pared 0 bases from V and 4 bases from J, leaving 9 bases between. There are 14 residues in the CDR3. The CDR3 region is CASSQDADSYGYTF. The CDR3 nucleotides read TGCGCCAGCAGCCAAGATGCGGATAGCTATGGCTACACCTTC.

The sample holds many counts of this clonotype. This chain joins TRBV24-1 and TRBJ2-5; possibly TRBD1 for D (5 bases). Deletions cut 5 bases from V and 4 bases from J, with 16 bases between. CDR1 is KGHDR, CDR2 SFDVKD, per germline. The CDR3 is 15 amino acids. The CDR3 DNA follows: TGTGCCACCAGTGTAAGATCAGGGTCCGGAGAGACCCAGTACTTC. It is translated as CATSVRSGSGETQYF.

This clonotype was observed many times. The V gene is TRBV10-3, the J gene TRBJ2-3, with D perhaps given as TRBD1 or TRBD2 (5 bases each). The V gene lost 7 bases and the J gene lost 0 bases, with 8 bases spanning the gap. CDR1 is ENHRY and CDR2 is SYGVKD in the germline V gene. The CDR3 extends over 13 amino acids. CDR3 nucleotide sequence: TGTGCCATCACCGGGACCAGCACAGATACGCAGTATTTT. Its translation is CAITGTSTDTQYF.

This clonotype occurred many times. The J gene is TRBJ2-7, the V gene TRBV7-9, with D possibly being TRBD1 (5 bases). Germline assignment: CDR1 SEHNR and CDR2 FQNEAQ (reference sequence). The germline V and J ends were trimmed by 4 bases and 5 bases, with 12 bases remaining between them. The CDR3 is 13 residues long. The CDR3 nucleotides read TGTGCCAGCAGCTCGGACATGAGAAACGAGCAGTACGTC. It specifies CASSSDMRNEQYV.

The chain joins TRBV29-1 to TRBJ2-5; D is uncertain. Germline V lookup: CDR1 SQVTM, CDR2 ANQGSEA. V shed 3 bases and J shed 4 bases, with 6 bases lying between them. There are 11 residues in the CDR3. Here the CDR3 reads CSVDWRETQYF. CDR3 bases: TGCAGCGTTGACTGGCGAGAGACCCAGTACTTC.

This chain uses TRBV9 with TRBJ2-3; the match to TRBD2 covers 12 bases. Trimming removed 0 bases from V and 1 base from J; junction bases left unmatched: 12. This CDR3 spans 20 amino acids. Germline lookup yields CDR1 SGDLS and CDR2 YYNGEE. CDR3 residues: CASSVGTSGVKPRGTDTQYF. The DNA for the CDR3 is TGTGCCAGCAGCGTAGGGACTAGCGGGGTCAAACCCCGAGGCACAGATACGCAGTATTTT.

This chain connects TRBV25-1 to TRBJ2-5; 8 positions agree with TRBD2. This CDR3 comprises 14 residues. The germline V gene encodes CDR1 MGHDK and CDR2 SYGVNS. The V segment lost 7 bases and the J segment 0 bases; nucleotides outside the gene matches: 4. The DNA for the CDR3 is TGTGCCAGCACGACTAGCGAGTACCAAGAGACCCAGTACTTC. Its protein product is CASTTSEYQETQYF.